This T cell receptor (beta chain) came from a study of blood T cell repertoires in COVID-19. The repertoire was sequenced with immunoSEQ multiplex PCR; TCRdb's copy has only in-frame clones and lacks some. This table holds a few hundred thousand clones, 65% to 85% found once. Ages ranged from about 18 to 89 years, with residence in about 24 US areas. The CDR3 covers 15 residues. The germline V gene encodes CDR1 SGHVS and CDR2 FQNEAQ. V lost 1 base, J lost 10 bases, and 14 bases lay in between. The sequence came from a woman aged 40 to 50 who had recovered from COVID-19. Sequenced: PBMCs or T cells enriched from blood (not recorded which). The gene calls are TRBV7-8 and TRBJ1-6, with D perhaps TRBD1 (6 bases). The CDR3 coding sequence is TGTGCCAGCAGCTTAGACCCTACAGGGTCCTCACCCCTCCACTTT. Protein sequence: CASSLDPTGSSPLHF.